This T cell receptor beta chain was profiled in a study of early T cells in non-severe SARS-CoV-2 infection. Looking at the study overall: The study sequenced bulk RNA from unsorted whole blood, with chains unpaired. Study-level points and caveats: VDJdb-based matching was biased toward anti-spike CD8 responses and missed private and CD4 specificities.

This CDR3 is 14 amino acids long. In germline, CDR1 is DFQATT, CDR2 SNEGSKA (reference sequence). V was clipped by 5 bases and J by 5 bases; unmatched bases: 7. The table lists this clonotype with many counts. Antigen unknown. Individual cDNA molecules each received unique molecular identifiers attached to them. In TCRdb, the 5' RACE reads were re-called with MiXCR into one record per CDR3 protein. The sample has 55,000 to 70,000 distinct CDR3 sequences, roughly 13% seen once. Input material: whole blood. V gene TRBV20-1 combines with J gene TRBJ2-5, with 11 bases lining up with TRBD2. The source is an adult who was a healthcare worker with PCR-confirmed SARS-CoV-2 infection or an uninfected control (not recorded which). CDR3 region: CSADPLAGGETQYF. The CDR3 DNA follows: TGCAGTGCTGACCCCCTAGCGGGAGGCGAGACCCAGTACTTC.